This TCR beta chain was documented in a study of OX40 agonist ivuxolimab in advanced cancers. Germline V lookup: CDR1 SGHRS, CDR2 YFSETQ. Trimming left V 7 bases short and J 2 bases short, with 19 bases between. The CDR3 is 15 residues long. Assay: immunoSEQ multiplex PCR; the TCRdb copy retains only in-frame clones and omits some. The table lists 75,000 to 100,000 clones, 84% of them singletons. The rearrangement joins TRBV5-1 to TRBJ2-7, with D possibly TRBD2 on 5 matching bases. This clonotype originated in an adult with an advanced solid tumor such as melanoma, head and neck, liver or kidney cancer. The sample in question was CD4+ or CD8+ T cells sorted from blood, obtained in a trial of the OX40 agonist ivuxolimab. CDR3 sequence reads: CASASGAGPPYEQYF. CDR3 nucleotides: TGCGCCAGCGCAAGCGGTGCGGGTCCCCCCTACGAGCAGTACTTC.